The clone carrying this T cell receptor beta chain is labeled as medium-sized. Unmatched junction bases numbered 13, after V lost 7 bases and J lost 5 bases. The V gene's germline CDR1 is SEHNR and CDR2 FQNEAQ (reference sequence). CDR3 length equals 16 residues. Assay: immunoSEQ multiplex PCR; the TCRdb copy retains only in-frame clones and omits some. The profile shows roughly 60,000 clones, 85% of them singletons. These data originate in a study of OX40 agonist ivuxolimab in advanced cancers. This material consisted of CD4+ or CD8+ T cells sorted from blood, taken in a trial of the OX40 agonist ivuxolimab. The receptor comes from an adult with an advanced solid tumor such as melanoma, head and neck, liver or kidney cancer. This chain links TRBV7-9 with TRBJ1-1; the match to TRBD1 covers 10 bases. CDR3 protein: CASIGGDRGWSTEAFF. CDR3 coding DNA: TGTGCCAGCATCGGCGGGGACAGGGGCTGGAGTACTGAAGCTTTCTTT.